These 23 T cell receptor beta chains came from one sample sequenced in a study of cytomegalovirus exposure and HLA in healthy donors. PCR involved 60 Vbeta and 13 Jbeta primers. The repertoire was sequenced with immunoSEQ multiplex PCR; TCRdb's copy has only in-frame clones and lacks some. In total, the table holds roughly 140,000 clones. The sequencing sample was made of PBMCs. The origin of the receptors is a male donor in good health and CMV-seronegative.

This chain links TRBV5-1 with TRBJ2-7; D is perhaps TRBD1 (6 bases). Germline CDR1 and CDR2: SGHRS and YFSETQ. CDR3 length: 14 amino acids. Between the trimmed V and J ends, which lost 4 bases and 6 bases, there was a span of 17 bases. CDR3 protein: CASSIGLGAIEQYF. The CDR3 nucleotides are TGCGCCAGCAGCATTGGACTGGGGGCGATCGAGCAGTACTTC.

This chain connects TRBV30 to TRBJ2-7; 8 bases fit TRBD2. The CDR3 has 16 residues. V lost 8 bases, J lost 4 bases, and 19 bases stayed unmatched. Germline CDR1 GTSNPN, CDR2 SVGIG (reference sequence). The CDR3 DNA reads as TGTGCCCCCCAGGTAGCGGGATCCCCGTACCCTTACGAGCAGTACTTC. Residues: CAPQVAGSPYPYEQYF.

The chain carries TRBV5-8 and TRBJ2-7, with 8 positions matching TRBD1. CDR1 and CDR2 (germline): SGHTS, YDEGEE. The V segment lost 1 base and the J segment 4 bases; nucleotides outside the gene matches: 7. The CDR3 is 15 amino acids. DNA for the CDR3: TGTGCCAGCAGCTTGACAGGGGGAAGAGGTTACGAGCAGTACTTC. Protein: CASSLTGGRGYEQYF.

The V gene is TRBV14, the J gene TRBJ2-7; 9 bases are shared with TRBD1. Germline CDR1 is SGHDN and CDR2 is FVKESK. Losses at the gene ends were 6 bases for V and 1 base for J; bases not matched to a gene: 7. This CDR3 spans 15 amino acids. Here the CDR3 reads CASSPGTGLSYEQYF. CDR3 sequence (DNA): TGTGCCAGCAGTCCCGGGACAGGGCTATCCTACGAGCAGTACTTC.

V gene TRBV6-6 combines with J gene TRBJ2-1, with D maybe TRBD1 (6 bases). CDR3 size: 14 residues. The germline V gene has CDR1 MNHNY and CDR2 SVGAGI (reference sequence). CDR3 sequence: CATSTGSSYNEQFF. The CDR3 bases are TGTGCTACGTCCACAGGGAGCTCCTACAATGAGCAGTTCTTC.

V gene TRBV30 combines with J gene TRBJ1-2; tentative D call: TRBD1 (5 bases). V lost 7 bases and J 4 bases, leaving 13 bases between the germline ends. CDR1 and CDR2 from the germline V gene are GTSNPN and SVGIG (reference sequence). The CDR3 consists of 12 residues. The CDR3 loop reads CALPGFGYGYTF. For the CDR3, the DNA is TGTGCCTTACCAGGGTTCGGCTATGGCTACACCTTC.

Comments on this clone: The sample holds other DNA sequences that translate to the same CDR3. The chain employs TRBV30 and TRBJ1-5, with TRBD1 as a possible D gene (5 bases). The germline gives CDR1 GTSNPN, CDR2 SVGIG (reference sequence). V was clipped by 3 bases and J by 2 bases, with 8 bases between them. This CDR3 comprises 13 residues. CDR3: CAWRGGGNQPQHF. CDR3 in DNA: TGTGCCTGGAGAGGAGGGGGCAATCAGCCCCAGCATTTT.

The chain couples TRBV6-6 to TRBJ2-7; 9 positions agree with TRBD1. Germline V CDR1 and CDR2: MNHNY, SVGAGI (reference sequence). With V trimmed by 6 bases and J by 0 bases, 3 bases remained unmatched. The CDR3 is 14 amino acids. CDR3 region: CASSGTGSSYEQYF. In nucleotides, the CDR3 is TGTGCCAGCAGCGGGACAGGGAGCTCCTACGAGCAGTACTTC.

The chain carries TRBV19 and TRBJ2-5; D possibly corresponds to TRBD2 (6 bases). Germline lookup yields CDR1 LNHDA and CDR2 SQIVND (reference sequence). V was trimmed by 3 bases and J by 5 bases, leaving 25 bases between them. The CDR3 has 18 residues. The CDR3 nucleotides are TGTGCCAGTAGTATGCGGAGGCAGGTAGCGGATCGGTTGGAGACCCAGTACTTC. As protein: CASSMRRQVADRLETQYF.

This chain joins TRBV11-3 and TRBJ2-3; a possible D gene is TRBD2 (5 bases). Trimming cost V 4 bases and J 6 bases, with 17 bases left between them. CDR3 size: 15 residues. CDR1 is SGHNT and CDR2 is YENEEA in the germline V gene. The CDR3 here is CASSSGLDAQDTQYF. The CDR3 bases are TGTGCCAGCAGCTCAGGACTCGACGCACAGGATACGCAGTATTTT.

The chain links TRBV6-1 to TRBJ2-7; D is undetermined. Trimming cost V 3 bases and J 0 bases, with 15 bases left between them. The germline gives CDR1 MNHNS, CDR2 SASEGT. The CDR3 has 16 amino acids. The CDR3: CASSDEDTHYSYEQYF. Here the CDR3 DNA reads TGTGCCAGCAGTGATGAAGACACGCATTACTCCTACGAGCAGTACTTC.

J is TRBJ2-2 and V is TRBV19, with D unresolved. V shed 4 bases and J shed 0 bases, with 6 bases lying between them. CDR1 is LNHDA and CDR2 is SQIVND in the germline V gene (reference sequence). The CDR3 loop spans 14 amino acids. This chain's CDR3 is CASSTGPNTGELFF. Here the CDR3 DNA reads TGTGCCAGTAGTACGGGTCCGAACACCGGGGAGCTGTTTTTT.

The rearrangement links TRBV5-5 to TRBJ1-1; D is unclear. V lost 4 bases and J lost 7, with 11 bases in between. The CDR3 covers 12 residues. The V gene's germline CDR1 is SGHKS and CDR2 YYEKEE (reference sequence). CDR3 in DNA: TGTGCCAGCAGCCTGGCCCTACTTGAAGCTTTCTTT. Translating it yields CASSLALLEAFF. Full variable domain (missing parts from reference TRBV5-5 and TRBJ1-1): DAGVTQSPTHLIKTRGQQVTLRCSPISGHKSVSWYQQVLGQGPQFIFQYYEKEERGRGNFPDRFSARQFPNYSSELNVNALLLGDSALYLCASSLALLEAFFGQGTRLTVV.

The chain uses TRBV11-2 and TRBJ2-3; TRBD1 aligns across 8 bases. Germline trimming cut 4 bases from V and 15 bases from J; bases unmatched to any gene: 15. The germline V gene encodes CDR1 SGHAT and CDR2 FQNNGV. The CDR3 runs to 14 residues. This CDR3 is CASSSRMLGTGQYF. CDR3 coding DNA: TGTGCCAGCAGCTCCCGTATGTTGGGGACAGGACAATATTTT. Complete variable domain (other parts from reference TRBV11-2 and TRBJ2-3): EAGVAQSPRYKIIEKRQSVAFWCNPISGHATLYWYQQILGQGPKLLIQFQNNGVVDDSQLPKDRFSAERLKGVDSTLKIQPAKLEDSAVYLCASSSRMLGTGQYFGPGTRLTVL.

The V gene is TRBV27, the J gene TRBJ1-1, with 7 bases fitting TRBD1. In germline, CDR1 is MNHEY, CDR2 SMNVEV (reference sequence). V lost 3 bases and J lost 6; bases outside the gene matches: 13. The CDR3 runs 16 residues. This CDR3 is CASSFSTVYRGAEAFF. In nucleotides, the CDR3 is TGTGCCAGCAGTTTTTCGACCGTATACAGGGGTGCTGAAGCTTTCTTT.

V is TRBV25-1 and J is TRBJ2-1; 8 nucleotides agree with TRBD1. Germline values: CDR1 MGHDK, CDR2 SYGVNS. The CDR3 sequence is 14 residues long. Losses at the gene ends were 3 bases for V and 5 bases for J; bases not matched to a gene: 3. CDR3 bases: TGTGCCAGCAGTGATTTACAGGGGGACAATGAGCAGTTCTTC. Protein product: CASSDLQGDNEQFF.

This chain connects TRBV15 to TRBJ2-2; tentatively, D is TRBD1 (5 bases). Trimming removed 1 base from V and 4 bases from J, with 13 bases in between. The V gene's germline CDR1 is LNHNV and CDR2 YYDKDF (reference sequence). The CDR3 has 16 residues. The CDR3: CATSRAAVGLTGELFF. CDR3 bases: TGTGCCACCAGCAGAGCGGCCGTGGGGCTCACCGGGGAGCTGTTTTTT.

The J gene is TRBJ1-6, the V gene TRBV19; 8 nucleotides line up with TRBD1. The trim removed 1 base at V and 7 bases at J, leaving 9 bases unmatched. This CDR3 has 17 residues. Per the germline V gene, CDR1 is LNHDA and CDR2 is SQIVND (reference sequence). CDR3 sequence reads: CASSIAPVGQGNSPLHF. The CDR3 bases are TGTGCCAGTAGTATAGCTCCGGTAGGACAGGGCAATTCACCCCTCCACTTT.

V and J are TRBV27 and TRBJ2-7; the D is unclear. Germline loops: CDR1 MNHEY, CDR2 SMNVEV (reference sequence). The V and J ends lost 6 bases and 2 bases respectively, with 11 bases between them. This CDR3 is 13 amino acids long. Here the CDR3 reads CASSPSQTYEQYF. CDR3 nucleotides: TGTGCCAGCAGCCCCTCACAAACCTACGAGCAGTACTTC.

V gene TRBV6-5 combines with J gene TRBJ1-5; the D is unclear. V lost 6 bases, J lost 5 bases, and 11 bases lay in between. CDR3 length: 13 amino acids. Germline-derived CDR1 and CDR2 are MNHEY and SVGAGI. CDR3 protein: CASRAGVDQPQHF. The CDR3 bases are TGTGCCAGCAGAGCGGGAGTAGATCAGCCCCAGCATTTT.

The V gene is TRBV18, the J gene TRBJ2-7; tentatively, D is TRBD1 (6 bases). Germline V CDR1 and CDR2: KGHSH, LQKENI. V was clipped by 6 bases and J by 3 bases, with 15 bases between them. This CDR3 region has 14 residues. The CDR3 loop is CASSIAPDSYEQYF. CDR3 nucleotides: TGTGCCAGCTCGATAGCCCCGGACAGCTACGAGCAGTACTTC.

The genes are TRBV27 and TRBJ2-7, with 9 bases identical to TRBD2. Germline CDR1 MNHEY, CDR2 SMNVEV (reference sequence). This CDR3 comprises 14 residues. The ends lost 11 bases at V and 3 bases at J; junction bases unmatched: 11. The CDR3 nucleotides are TGTGCCGTGCGGGGGGGAAGGGGAGGCTACGAGCAGTACTTC. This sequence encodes CAVRGGRGGYEQYF.

CDR3 DNA: TGTGCCAGTAGTACGACAGGGGCTGGGGGTAATGAGCAGTTCTTC. This translates into CASSTTGAGGNEQFF. The chain carries TRBV19 and TRBJ2-1; 8 bases agree with TRBD1. Germline CDR1 LNHDA, CDR2 SQIVND (reference sequence). The CDR3 sequence is 15 residues long. V shed 4 bases and J 7 bases; nucleotides not matched to a gene: 9.